The subject of this entry is one T cell receptor beta chain. Its cognate antigen has yet to be identified. It has no much larger one-base neighbor in the sample; base qualities were not kept. This entry comes from a study of STAT3 mutations in large granular lymphocyte leukemia (dated by TCRdb to the late 2010s). As for the study more broadly: About half of the T-LGLL patients who underwent longitudinal sequencing carried canonical activating STAT3 mutations. One or more immunosuppressive therapy regimens were given to more than half of T-LGLL patients, and hematologic response was seen in around 40% of the treated patients. Serial deep sequencing of TCRbeta CDR3 and STAT3 was performed in patients with T-cell large granular lymphocyte leukemia to reconstruct clonal hierarchy and dynamics. From an initial cohort of hundreds of LGL patients, roughly 19 representative T-LGLL cases were chosen for longitudinal sequencing of TCRbeta and STAT3. As controls within the study, a couple of patients with natural killer LGL leukemia were also sequenced longitudinally. Patients were sequenced at 4 time points on average, with the number of samplings per patient ranging from 2 to 8. Study-level results and caveats: Because no samples were available when a clone first appeared, clonal expansion had to be inferred from samplings taken at other points. Since codominant clonotypes persisted in some patients, a small but highly pathogenic clone may have gone undetected. Variable intervals between samplings and differing treatment regimens complicated linking therapy response to changes in TCR clonal burden. The burden of the dominant TCR clone was higher than the STAT3 mutant burden in several patients, which suggests that the STAT3 mutation arose secondarily inside a clone that had already expanded. In about 35% of the 18 patients, TCR clonotype switching occurred after therapy, and every newly emerging clone was STAT3 wild type. At least one immunodominant TCRbeta clonotype was identified in every T-LGLL patient, and multiple immunodominant subclonotypes were identified in about half of the T-LGLL patients.

DNA was extracted from blood mononuclear cells, with the same DNA used for both TCR and STAT3 sequencing. The CDR3 numbers 12 residues from cysteine through phenylalanine. The DNA shown is the 36-base CDR3, in frame from base 1. V loses 3 bases of germline sequence and J loses 9 bases, and the interval between the two ends is 9 bases. Reading the germline V gene (reference sequence) gives CDR1 MNHNY and CDR2 SVGAGI. TCRbeta libraries were sequenced on an Illumina MiSeq, and an average of around 41,000 productive templates per sample was obtained. TCRbeta CDR3 libraries were generated with the immunoSEQ assay using multiplex PCR amplification. Per the source publication's procedure: Repertoire diversity was calculated as previously defined, and values close to 0 indicated extremely monoclonal samples. Imported from immuneACCESS, the table was reduced by TCRdb to in-frame sequences with V and J called. These copies leave out some clones; in studies compared against another copy, an unresolved V gene accounts for under half, and the cause of the remainder is not known. V and J calls and clone size are those listed in that table; D and trimming were worked out from the DNA. The sample profile shows about 3,800 clones; approximately 72% of them were found once. In total, the top ten clones hold less than 75% of the sample.

Sequencing input: peripheral blood mononuclear cells. In this chain, TRBV6-6 is recombined with TRBJ2-4; TRBD2 could be the D gene, as 5 bases match. The receptor's source is a man aged 55 to 70 with T-cell large granular lymphocyte leukemia. Some clones in this sample may be carry-over from other donors' samples. The age is the age at diagnosis. The nucleotide sequence is given as TGTGCCAGCAGTTATACGGAGGCCATTCAGTACTTC. This codes for CASSYTEAIQYF.